This T cell receptor beta chain emerged from a study of blood T cell repertoires in COVID-19. The data were produced by immunoSEQ multiplex PCR, yet TCRdb's version contains in-frame clones alone and is incomplete. The sample has roughly 300,000 clones, 90% seen once. There are 14 residues in the CDR3. J was trimmed by 6 bases and V by 3 bases; bases with no gene match: 6. The germline gives CDR1 SGHDT, CDR2 YYEEEE. This clonotype was obtained from a woman aged 30 to 39 who had recovered from COVID-19. Sequenced sample: PBMCs or T cells enriched from blood (not recorded which). The chain couples TRBV5-6 to TRBJ2-3; TRBD2 agrees at 8 bases. As DNA, the CDR3 is TGTGCCAGCAGCTCCCGACTAGCGTGGGATACGCAGTATTTT. The encoded protein is CASSSRLAWDTQYF.